This TCR beta chain was sequenced in a study of T cells after yellow fever vaccination. General study findings and limits: One caveat is that FACS-sorted repertoires could contain abundant clonotypes contaminating from the bulk population.

The CDR3 covers 14 residues. CDR1 is SGHDN and CDR2 is FVKESK in the germline V gene. Trimming left V 4 bases short and J 2 bases short, with 9 bases between. UMIs were added to TCR cDNA along with a universal primer site when it was made by 5'RACE template switching. TCRdb re-derived calls from the 5' RACE reads in MiXCR, one entry per CDR3 protein. The data show under 300,000 distinct CDR3 sequences, with about 7% seen just once and more than 0.8% held by the top ten. This clonotype was counted at least ten times. The antigen remains unidentified. The rearrangement uses TRBV14 and TRBJ1-3; D remains ambiguous. This specimen was CD4+ T cells sorted from PBMCs, taken 15 days after the yellow fever booster vaccination. The source of this sequence is a man in his thirties or forties who received the YFV17D yellow fever vaccine. CDR3 region: CASSPLGPGNTIYF. The CDR3 DNA reads TGTGCCAGCAGCCCCCTAGGTCCTGGAAACACCATATATTTT.